This entry features one TCR beta chain sequence. Its specificity is unknown. The data derive from a study of cytomegalovirus exposure and HLA in healthy donors. General study points: It was reported in a later analysis that an Asian-associated ancestry cluster showed fewer N-insertions than the 666-donor mean.

PCR involved 60 Vbeta and 13 Jbeta primers. Using immunoSEQ multiplex PCR, the repertoire was profiled, and TCRdb retains in-frame clones only, with some absent. The sample records over 200,000 clones, almost 80% being singletons. Germline lookup yields CDR1 MNHEY and CDR2 SVGAGI. V dropped 0 bases and J dropped 0 bases, with 8 bases sitting between them. This CDR3 is 16 amino acids long. The chain links TRBV6-5 to TRBJ1-4; D is possibly TRBD1 (5 bases). Specimen: PBMCs. The origin of this receptor is a male donor in good health and CMV-seronegative. Here the CDR3 reads CASSYSQVATNEKLFF. The CDR3, as DNA: TGTGCCAGCAGTTACTCACAGGTTGCAACTAATGAAAAACTGTTTTTT.